This T cell receptor (beta chain) was sequenced in a study of HIV-infected patients and healthy controls. Study-level points and caveats: Size-matching overweighted rare events from HIV-infected data when comparing patients with controls.

cDNA was made from around 0.5 ug RNA using alpha and beta constant primers. Using multiplexing indices, alpha and beta chain libraries were generated apart by chain-specific third strand synthesis. The library had 12-nucleotide molecular identifiers formed by two random hexamers joined together. TCRdb ran MiXCR on the 5' RACE reads and lists one entry per CDR3 protein. This sample has some 5,400 distinct CDR3 sequences, with about 10% found just once. Antiretroviral therapy had run roughly three months, about 14 weeks, before follow-up blood collection. Whole blood was used without fractionation, so all unsorted peripheral T cells were included. This clonotype is medium-sized. Its antigen is currently unknown. Trimming took off 5 bases at V and 0 bases at J, with 17 bases between the two ends. In germline, CDR1 is MDHEN, CDR2 SYDVKM. The CDR3 sequence is 17 residues long.

The source is an adult with HIV infection. The chain recombines TRBV28 with TRBJ2-1; D not resolved. Sequencing used blood, obtained during antiretroviral therapy. The DNA for the CDR3 is TGTGCCAGCAGTCGCCCAGCCCGCTTATTCTCCTACAATGAGCAGTTCTTC. Protein: CASSRPARLFSYNEQFF.